This is a list of T cell receptor beta chains from one sample in a study of blood T cell repertoires in COVID-19. Profiled with immunoSEQ multiplex PCR; TCRdb holds only in-frame clones, not every one. The sample holds approximately 78,000 clones, approximately 89% seen once. Input material: peripheral blood. Receptors originate from a man in his forties or fifties with COVID-19, enrolled during active disease. The CDR3 runs from the conserved cysteine through the conserved F or W. A D gene is named only where the DNA matches it firmly. Size values are once, few and many counts, or a class for expanded clones, and some rows have none.

CASSSQTGLSSNEQFF | TGTGCCAGCAGCTCCCAGACAGGGTTATCTAGCAATGAGCAGTTCTTC | TRBJ2-1 | . | TRBD1 | TRBV7-2
CASRGDNQPQHF | TGTGCCAGCAGGGGGGACAATCAGCCCCAGCATTTT | TRBJ1-5 | . | TRBD1 | TRBV19
CASSQGNTIYF | TGTGCCAGCAGCCAGGGAAACACCATATATTTT | TRBJ1-3 | . | . | TRBV7-2
CASSLLKQGWSYNEQFF | TGTGCCAGCAGTTTATTGAAACAGGGATGGTCCTACAATGAGCAGTTCTTC | TRBJ2-1 | . | . | TRBV27
CASSLEQQETQYF | TGTGCCAGCAGCTTAGAACAGCAAGAGACCCAGTACTTC | TRBJ2-5 | . | . | TRBV7-9
CATSRDFSGRYNEQFF | TGTGCCACCAGCAGAGATTTTAGCGGGAGGTACAATGAGCAGTTCTTC | TRBJ2-1 | . | TRBD2 | TRBV15
CASSFGTDYGYTF | TGTGCCAGCAGCTTCGGGACAGACTATGGCTACACCTTC | TRBJ1-2 | . | TRBD1 | TRBV7-9
CASSLETVNIQYF | TGTGCCAGCAGCTTAGAGACAGTAAACATTCAGTACTTC | TRBJ2-4 | . | . | TRBV7-2
CASSPPPTGKHPGELFF | TGTGCCAGTAGCCCCCCCCCGACAGGTAAGCATCCCGGGGAGCTGTTTTTT | TRBJ2-2 | . | . | TRBV19
CASSRLAGGLNTGELFF | TGTGCCAGCAGCCGACTAGCGGGAGGCCTGAACACCGGGGAGCTGTTTTTT | TRBJ2-2 | . | TRBD2 | TRBV7-3
CAIGGTGELFF | TGTGCCATCGGGGGTACCGGGGAGCTGTTTTTT | TRBJ2-2 | . | . | TRBV12-3/TRBV12-4
CASSDIAGGVADTQYF | TGTGCCAGCAGTGATATAGCGGGAGGAGTCGCAGATACGCAGTATTTT | TRBJ2-3 | . | TRBD2 | TRBV7-9
CASGGSPAGELFF | TGTGCCAGCGGCGGGAGTCCGGCCGGGGAGCTGTTTTTT | TRBJ2-2 | once | TRBD2 | TRBV3-1/TRBV3-2
CASSLSGTGGGSYNEQFF | TGTGCCAGCAGCCTCTCCGGGACAGGTGGGGGTTCCTACAATGAGCAGTTCTTC | TRBJ2-1 | . | TRBD1 | TRBV25-1
CASSSVNTEAFF | TGTGCCAGCAGTTCGGTGAACACTGAAGCTTTCTTT | TRBJ1-1 | . | . | TRBV28